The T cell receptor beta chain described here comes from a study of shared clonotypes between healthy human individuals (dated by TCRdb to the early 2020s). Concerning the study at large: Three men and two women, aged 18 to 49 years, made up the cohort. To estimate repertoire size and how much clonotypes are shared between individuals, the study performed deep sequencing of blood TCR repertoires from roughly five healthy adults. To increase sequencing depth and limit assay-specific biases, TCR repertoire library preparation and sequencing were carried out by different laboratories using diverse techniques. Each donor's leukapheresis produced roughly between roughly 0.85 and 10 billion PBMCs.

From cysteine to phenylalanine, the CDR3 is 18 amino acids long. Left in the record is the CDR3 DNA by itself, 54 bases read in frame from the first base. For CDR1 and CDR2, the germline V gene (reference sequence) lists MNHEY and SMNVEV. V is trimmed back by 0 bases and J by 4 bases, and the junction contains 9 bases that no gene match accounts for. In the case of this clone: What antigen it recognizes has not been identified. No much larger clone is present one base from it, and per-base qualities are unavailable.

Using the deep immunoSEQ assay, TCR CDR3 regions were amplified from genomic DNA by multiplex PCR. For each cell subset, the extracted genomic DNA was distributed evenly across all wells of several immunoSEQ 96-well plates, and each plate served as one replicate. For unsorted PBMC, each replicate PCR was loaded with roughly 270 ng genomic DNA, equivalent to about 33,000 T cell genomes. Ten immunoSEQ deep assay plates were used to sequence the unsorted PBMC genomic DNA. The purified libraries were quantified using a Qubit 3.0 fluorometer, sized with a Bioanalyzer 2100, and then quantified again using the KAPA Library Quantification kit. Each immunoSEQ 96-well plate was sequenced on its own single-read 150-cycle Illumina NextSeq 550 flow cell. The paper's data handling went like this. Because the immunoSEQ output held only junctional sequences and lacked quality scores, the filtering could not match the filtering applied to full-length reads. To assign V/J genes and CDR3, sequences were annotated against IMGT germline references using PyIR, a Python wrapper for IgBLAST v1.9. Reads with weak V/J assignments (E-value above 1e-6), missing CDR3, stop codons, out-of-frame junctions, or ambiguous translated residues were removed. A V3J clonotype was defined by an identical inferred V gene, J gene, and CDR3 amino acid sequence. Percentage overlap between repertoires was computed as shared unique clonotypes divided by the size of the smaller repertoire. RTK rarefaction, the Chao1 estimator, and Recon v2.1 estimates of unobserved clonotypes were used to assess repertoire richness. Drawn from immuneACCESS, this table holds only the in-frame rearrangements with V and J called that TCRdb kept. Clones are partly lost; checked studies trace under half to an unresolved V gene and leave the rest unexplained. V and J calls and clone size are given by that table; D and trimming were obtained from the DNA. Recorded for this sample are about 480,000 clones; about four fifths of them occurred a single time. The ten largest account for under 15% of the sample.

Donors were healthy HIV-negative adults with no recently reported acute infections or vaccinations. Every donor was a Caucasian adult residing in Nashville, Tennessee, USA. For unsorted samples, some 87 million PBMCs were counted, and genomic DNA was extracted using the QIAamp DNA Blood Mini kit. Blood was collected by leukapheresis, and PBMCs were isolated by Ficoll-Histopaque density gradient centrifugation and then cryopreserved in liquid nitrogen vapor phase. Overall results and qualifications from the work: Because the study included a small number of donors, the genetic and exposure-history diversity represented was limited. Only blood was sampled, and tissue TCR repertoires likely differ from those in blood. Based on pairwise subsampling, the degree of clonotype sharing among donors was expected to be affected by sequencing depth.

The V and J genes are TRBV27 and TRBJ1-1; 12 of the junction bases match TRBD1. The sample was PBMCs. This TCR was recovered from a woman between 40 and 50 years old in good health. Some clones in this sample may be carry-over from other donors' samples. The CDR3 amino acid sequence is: CASSLSPAGQGASTEAFF. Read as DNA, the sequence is TGTGCCAGCAGTTTATCTCCCGCGGGACAGGGGGCCAGCACTGAAGCTTTCTTT.